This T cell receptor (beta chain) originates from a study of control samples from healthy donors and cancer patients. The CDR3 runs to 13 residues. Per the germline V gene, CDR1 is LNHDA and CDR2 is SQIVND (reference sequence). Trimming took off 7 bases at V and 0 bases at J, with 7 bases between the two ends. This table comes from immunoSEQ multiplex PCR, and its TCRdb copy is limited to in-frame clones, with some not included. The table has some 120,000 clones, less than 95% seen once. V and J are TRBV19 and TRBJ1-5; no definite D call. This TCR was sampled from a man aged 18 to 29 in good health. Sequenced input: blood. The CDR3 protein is CASTGFSNQPQHF. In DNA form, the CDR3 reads TGTGCCAGTACCGGCTTTAGCAATCAGCCCCAGCATTTT.